This TCR beta chain was found in a study of spatial heterogeneity in lung cancer. V was clipped by 1 base and J by 7 bases, with 8 bases between them. The CDR3 totals 13 residues. Looked up from germline, CDR1 is LGHDT and CDR2 is YNNKEL (reference sequence). TCRdb ran MiXCR on the 5' RACE reads and lists one entry per CDR3 protein. The repertoire holds tens of thousands of distinct CDR3 sequences, with 7.5% to 9.5% as singletons. Time point defined: sample taken at primary tumor resection. Sequencing covered unsorted whole RNA taken from tumor, nontumor lung or frozen PBMC. In its sample, this clonotype was seen many times. The antigen remains undetermined. The study's findings and limits: The study found ubiquitous expanded tumor TCRs in blood more at resection than follow-up.

This specimen was PBMCs, taken at surgery. V is TRBV3-1 and J is TRBJ1-5; D uncertain. This TCR was recovered from a male donor with early-stage non-small cell lung cancer. The CDR3 loop is CASSQGNGQPQHF. The CDR3 nucleotides read TGTGCCAGCAGCCAAGGAAACGGGCAGCCCCAGCATTTT. The full variable domain, its missing parts supplied by reference TRBV3-1 and TRBJ1-5, is DTAVSQTPKYLVTQMGNDKSIKCEQNLGHDTMYWYKQDSKKFLKIMFSYNNKELIINETVPNRFSPKSPDKAHLNLHINSLELGDSAVYFCASSQGNGQPQHFGDGTRLSIL.